Sequencing of this T cell receptor beta chain was carried out in a study of PD-L1 blockade in urothelial cancer. Across the whole study: Atezolizumab therapy began for patients at some point between 2013 and 2014, dosed at 1,200 mg intravenously every 3 weeks. Blood underwent analysis 3 weeks (second dose) and 6 weeks after treatment began.

Patients' cancers were locally advanced or metastatic urothelial carcinomas. The repertoire was sequenced with immunoSEQ multiplex PCR; TCRdb's copy has only in-frame clones and lacks some. This sample has under 120,000 clones, with approximately 85% found just once. This CDR3 contains 14 residues. J lost 4 bases, V lost 2 bases, and 3 bases had no gene match. The germline CDR1 and CDR2 sequences are MGHDK and SYGVNS. With respect to this clone: Its antigen is unknown.

Broader study findings: A pretreatment blood TCR clonality that fell below the median predicted better progression-free and overall survival.

The clonotype originates from a man between 50 and 59 years old with urothelial cancer. The sample was PBMCs, taken around atezolizumab (anti-PD-L1) treatment. V and J are TRBV25-1 and TRBJ2-7; 9 nucleotides line up with TRBD1. The CDR3 loop reads CASSERGQGYEQYF. CDR3 bases: TGTGCCAGCAGTGAACGTGGACAGGGGTACGAGCAGTACTTC.